The 5 T cell receptor beta chains in this list originate from one sample, sequenced in a study of control samples from healthy donors and cancer patients. Produced via immunoSEQ multiplex PCR; TCRdb's table is partial and in-frame only. Here the sample spans about 110,000 clones, approximately 93% being singletons. Input material: blood. These receptors came from a young woman in good health.

This sequence joins TRBV7-2 and TRBJ2-4; 7 nucleotides match TRBD1. The CDR3 is 17 amino acids. Looked up from germline, CDR1 is SGHTA and CDR2 is FQGNSA. Trimming cost V 5 bases and J 0 bases; bases outside gene matches: 10. CDR3 DNA: TGTGCCAGCAGCCCGATGGACAGGCTACTAGCCAAAAACATTCAGTACTTC. Translating it yields CASSPMDRLLAKNIQYF.

The rearrangement links TRBV7-2 to TRBJ2-3, with 8 positions matching TRBD2. The CDR3 covers 15 residues. Germline V lookup: CDR1 SGHTA, CDR2 FQGNSA. With 2 bases clipped from V and 3 bases from J, the junction kept 4 bases outside the gene matches. CDR3 sequence: CASSLKRGPTDTQYF. The CDR3 bases are TGTGCCAGCAGCTTAAAGCGGGGGCCGACAGATACGCAGTATTTT.

The V and J genes are TRBV18 and TRBJ1-2; 7 positions match TRBD1. Germline loops: CDR1 KGHSH, CDR2 LQKENI. This CDR3 comprises 17 residues. V lost 3 bases and J lost 0; bases outside the gene matches: 10. The CDR3 region has the DNA TGTGCCAGCTCACCCCTCAGGGACAGCGGAGCTAACTATGGCTACACCTTC. This encodes CASSPLRDSGANYGYTF.

V and J are TRBV4-1 and TRBJ2-1; D is unresolved. There are 13 residues in the CDR3. CDR1 is MGHRA and CDR2 is YSYEKL in the germline V gene. V shed 3 bases and J shed 6 bases, with 9 bases lying between them. CDR3 in amino acids: CASSHYPSNEQFF. DNA of the CDR3: TGCGCCAGCAGCCATTATCCGAGCAATGAGCAGTTCTTC.

CDR3 loop: CASSFRTASYGYTF. As DNA, the CDR3 is TGTGCCAGCAGCTTTCGGACAGCATCCTATGGCTACACCTTC. The chain couples TRBV13 to TRBJ1-2; possibly TRBD1 for D (6 bases). This CDR3 has 14 residues. V lost 3 bases and J 4 bases, leaving 12 bases between the germline ends. Germline V gene sequence: CDR1 PRHDT, CDR2 FYEKMQ (reference sequence).